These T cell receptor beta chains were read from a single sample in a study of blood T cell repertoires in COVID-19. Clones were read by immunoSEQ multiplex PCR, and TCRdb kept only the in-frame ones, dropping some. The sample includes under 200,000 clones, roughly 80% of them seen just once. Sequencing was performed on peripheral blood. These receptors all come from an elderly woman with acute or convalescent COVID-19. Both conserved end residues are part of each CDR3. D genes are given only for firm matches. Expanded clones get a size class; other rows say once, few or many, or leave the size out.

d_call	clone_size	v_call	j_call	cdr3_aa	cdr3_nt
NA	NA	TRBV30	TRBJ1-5	CAWSVPGNNQPQHF	TGTGCCTGGAGTGTCCCCGGGAACAATCAGCCCCAGCATTTT
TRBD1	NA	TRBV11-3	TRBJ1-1	CASSQGGSEVEAFF	TGTGCCAGCAGCCAAGGGGGCTCGGAGGTTGAAGCTTTCTTT
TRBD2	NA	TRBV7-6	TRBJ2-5	CASSGGTSGGSIKTQYF	TGTGCCAGCAGCGGGGGGACTAGCGGGGGATCAATAAAGACCCAGTACTTC
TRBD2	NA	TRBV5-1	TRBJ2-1	CASSPIAGGTYNEQFF	TGCGCCAGCAGCCCTATAGCGGGAGGCACCTACAATGAGCAGTTCTTC
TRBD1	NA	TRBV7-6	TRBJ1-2	CASSLADRGYGYTF	TGTGCCAGCAGCTTAGCCGACAGGGGCTATGGCTACACCTTC
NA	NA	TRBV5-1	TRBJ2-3	CASRQTDTQYF	TGCGCCAGCAGGCAGACAGATACGCAGTATTTT
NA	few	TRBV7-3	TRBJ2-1	CASSLTRDSDEQFF	TGTGCCAGCAGCTTAACAAGGGATAGCGATGAGCAGTTCTTC
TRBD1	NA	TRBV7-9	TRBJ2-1	CASSSGQGVYNEQFF	TGTGCCAGCAGCTCGGGACAGGGGGTTTACAATGAGCAGTTCTTC
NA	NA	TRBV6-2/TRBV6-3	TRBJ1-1	CASSPRVTEAFF	TGTGCCAGCAGTCCCAGGGTTACCGAAGCTTTCTTT
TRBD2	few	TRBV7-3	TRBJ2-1	CASSLLGLGLAGGNEQFF	TGTGCCAGCAGCTTACTCGGGTTAGGGCTAGCGGGAGGCAATGAGCAGTTCTTC
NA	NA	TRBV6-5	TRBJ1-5	CASSYGGGGQPQHF	TGTGCCAGCAGTTACGGCGGGGGGGGTCAGCCCCAGCATTTT
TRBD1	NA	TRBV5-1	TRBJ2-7	CASRQGATSYEQYF	TGCGCCAGTAGACAGGGGGCAACGTCCTACGAGCAGTACTTC
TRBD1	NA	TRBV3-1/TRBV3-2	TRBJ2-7	CASSQTGTGRFHEQYF	TGTGCCAGCAGCCAAACCGGGACAGGGCGATTCCACGAGCAGTACTTC
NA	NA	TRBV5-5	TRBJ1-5	CASSFGTHLAQPQHF	TGTGCCAGCAGCTTCGGGACTCACCTGGCTCAGCCCCAGCATTTT
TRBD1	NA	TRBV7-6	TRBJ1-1	CASRPPGQGNTEAFF	TGTGCCAGCAGGCCTCCGGGACAGGGTAACACTGAAGCTTTCTTT
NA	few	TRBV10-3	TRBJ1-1	CAISEFMNTEAFF	TGTGCCATCAGTGAGTTCATGAACACTGAAGCTTTCTTT
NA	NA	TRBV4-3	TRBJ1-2	CASSQDLTSGYTF	TGCGCCAGCAGCCAAGATTTAACGAGTGGCTACACCTTC
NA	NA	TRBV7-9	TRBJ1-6	CASIPPGPKAPLHF	TGTGCCAGCATTCCACCGGGTCCTAAGGCGCCCCTCCACTTT
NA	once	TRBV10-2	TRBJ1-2	CASSTGSENYGYTF	TGCGCCAGCAGCACGGGGTCGGAAAACTATGGCTACACCTTC
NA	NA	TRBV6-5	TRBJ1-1	CASSLPGHTLAEAFF	TGTGCCAGCAGTTTACCGGGACATACGTTGGCTGAAGCTTTCTTT
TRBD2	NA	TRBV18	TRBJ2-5	CASSAQLAKIQETQYF	TGTGCCAGCTCAGCCCAACTAGCGAAGATCCAAGAGACCCAGTACTTC
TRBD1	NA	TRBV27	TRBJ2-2	CASSGQGSRSGELFF	TGTGCCAGCAGCGGACAGGGATCGAGGTCCGGGGAGCTGTTTTTT
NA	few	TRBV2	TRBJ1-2	CASGGEGYGYTF	TGTGCCAGTGGGGGGGAGGGCTATGGCTACACCTTC
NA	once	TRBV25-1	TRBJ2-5	CASSEYGGRETQYF	TGTGCCAGCAGTGAATACGGGGGTCGAGAGACCCAGTACTTC
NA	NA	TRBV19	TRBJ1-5	CASSLQAYQPQHF	TGTGCCAGTAGTTTGCAGGCTTATCAGCCCCAGCATTTT
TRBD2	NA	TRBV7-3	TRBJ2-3	CASSLTAGPTDTQYF	TGTGCCAGCAGCTTAACAGCGGGGCCCACAGATACGCAGTATTTT
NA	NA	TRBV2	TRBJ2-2	CASTREGGRNTGELFF	TGTGCCAGCACGAGGGAGGGGGGGAGGAACACCGGGGAGCTGTTTTTT
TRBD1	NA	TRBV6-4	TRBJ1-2	CASSPGTGGYGYTF	TGTGCCAGCAGCCCCGGGACAGGGGGCTATGGCTACACCTTC
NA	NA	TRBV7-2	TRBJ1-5	CASSSTGVGNQPQHF	TGTGCCAGCAGCTCGACGGGGGTCGGCAATCAGCCCCAGCATTTT
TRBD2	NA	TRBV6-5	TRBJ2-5	CASSYSGLAGVETQYF	TGTGCCAGCAGTTACTCGGGACTAGCGGGAGTGGAGACCCAGTACTTC
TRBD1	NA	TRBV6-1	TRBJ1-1	CASSELRGRTARMNTEAFF	TGTGCCAGCAGTGAACTTAGGGGGCGGACGGCACGAATGAACACTGAAGCTTTCTTT
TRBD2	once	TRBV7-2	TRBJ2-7	CASSARGEGQYF	TGTGCCAGCAGCGCCCGAGGGGAGGGGCAGTACTTC
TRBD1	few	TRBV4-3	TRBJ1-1	CASSQSQTGDTEAFF	TGCGCCAGCAGCCAAAGTCAGACAGGGGACACTGAAGCTTTCTTT
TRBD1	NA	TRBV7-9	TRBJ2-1	CASSFGQGAYNEQFF	TGTGCCAGCAGCTTTGGACAGGGGGCTTACAATGAGCAGTTCTTC
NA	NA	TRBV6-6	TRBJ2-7	CASSTSSYEQYF	TGTGCCAGCAGCACCAGCTCCTACGAGCAGTACTTC
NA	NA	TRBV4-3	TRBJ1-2	CASSQAAVGGNYGYTF	TGCGCCAGCAGCCAAGCGGCCGTCGGCGGTAACTATGGCTACACCTTC